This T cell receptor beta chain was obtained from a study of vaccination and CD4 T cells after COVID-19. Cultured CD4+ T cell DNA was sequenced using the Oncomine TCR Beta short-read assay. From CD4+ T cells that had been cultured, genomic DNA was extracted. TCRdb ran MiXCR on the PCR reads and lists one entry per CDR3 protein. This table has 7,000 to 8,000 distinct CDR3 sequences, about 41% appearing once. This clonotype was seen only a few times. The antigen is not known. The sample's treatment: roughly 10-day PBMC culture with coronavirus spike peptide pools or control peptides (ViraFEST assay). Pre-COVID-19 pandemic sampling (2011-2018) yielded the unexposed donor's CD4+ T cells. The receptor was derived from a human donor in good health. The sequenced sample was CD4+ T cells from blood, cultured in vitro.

This CDR3 reads CATSRKGLAASTDTQYF. The CDR3 nucleotides are TGTGCCACCAGCAGAAAGGGACTAGCGGCGAGCACAGATACGCAGTATTTT. The genes are TRBV15 and TRBJ2-3; the match to TRBD2 covers 11 bases. The germline gives CDR1 LNHNV, CDR2 YYDKDF (reference sequence). This CDR3 comprises 17 residues. V shed 2 bases, J shed 0 bases, and the junction held 4 bases outside the gene matches. Combining the CDR3 with reference TRBV15 and TRBJ2-3 gives the whole variable domain DAMVIQNPRYQVTQFGKPVTLSCSQTLNHNVMYWYQQKSSQAPKLLFHYYDKDFNNEADTPDNFQSRRPNTSFCFLDIRSPGLGDTAMYLCATSRKGLAASTDTQYFGPGTRLTVL.